The T cell receptor beta chain under discussion was sequenced for a study of T cell responses to AZD1222 COVID-19 vaccine. Per the germline V gene, CDR1 is SGHRS and CDR2 is YFSETQ. The CDR3 sequence is 15 residues long. V lost 3 bases, J lost 5 bases, and 8 bases stayed unmatched. The table came from immunoSEQ multiplex PCR; TCRdb's copy has only in-frame clones and leaves some out. The table includes around 110,000 clones, roughly 90% detected once. Sequencing was performed on peripheral blood, taken on day 0 of AZD1222 vaccination. The receptor's source is an adult in good health. The chain employs TRBV5-1 and TRBJ2-5; 9 nucleotides line up with TRBD2. The chain's CDR3 is CASSYSGSGGETQYF. The CDR3 region has the DNA TGCGCCAGCAGCTACAGCGGGAGCGGGGGGGAGACCCAGTACTTC.